What follows are 28 T cell receptor beta chains derived from one specimen sequenced in a study of human T cells and chemical hapten exposure. One entry per CDR3 protein, called by TCRdb with MiXCR from the RACE reads. The table has under 300,000 distinct CDR3 sequences, about 9% seen once. Time point specified: pre-sensitization, week 0. Documented treatment: therapeutic diphenylcyclopropenone sensitization with weekly scalp DPC. This sample comprised whole blood, obtained in connection with sensitization to the hapten diphenylcyclopropenone (DPC). The source of these receptors is a woman aged 40 to 50 with alopecia areata. Some clones in this sample may be carry-over from other donors' samples.

This clonotype appeared a few times. The rearrangement links TRBV4-3 to TRBJ2-4; D remains unclear. The CDR3 sequence is 14 residues long. The V end lost 1 base, the J end lost 5 bases, and 9 bases lay between the germline ends. Germline CDR1 LGHNA, CDR2 YSLEER. The CDR3 region is CASSQVWRENIQYF. CDR3 coding DNA: TGCGCCAGCAGCCAAGTGTGGAGAGAAAACATTCAGTACTTC.

This clonotype was seen repeatedly, ten times or more. V gene TRBV3-1 combines with J gene TRBJ2-7; 10 nucleotides line up with TRBD1. The CDR3 spans 12 residues. CDR1 LGHDT and CDR2 YNNKEL come from the germline V gene (reference sequence). V was pared by 4 bases and J by 6 bases, with 0 bases of the junction left unmatched. The DNA of the CDR3 is TGTGCCAGCAGCCGGACAGGGGGCGAGCAGTACTTC. This sequence encodes CASSRTGGEQYF.

This clonotype was observed a few times. V gene TRBV19 combines with J gene TRBJ2-1; the D is unclear. The CDR3 length is 12 residues. Germline CDR1 reads LNHDA; CDR2 reads SQIVND (reference sequence). The V end lost 7 bases, the J end lost 5 bases, and 9 bases lay between the germline ends. The CDR3, as DNA: TGTGCCAGTATGGTGGGTAACAATGAGCAGTTCTTC. Its protein product is CASMVGNNEQFF.

This clonotype was seen only a few times. The chain couples TRBV6-5 to TRBJ2-3, with D maybe TRBD1 (6 bases). V was pared by 1 base and J by 0 bases, with 8 bases between. This CDR3 spans 15 amino acids. From germline, CDR1 is MNHEY and CDR2 SVGAGI. The CDR3 loop reads CASSYWGTSTDTQYF. The CDR3 DNA reads TGTGCCAGCAGTTACTGGGGGACAAGCACAGATACGCAGTATTTT.

This clonotype was seen a few times. The chain is built from TRBV27 and TRBJ1-1; D ambiguous. CDR1 is MNHEY, CDR2 SMNVEV, per germline (reference sequence). The CDR3 has 14 amino acids. The V end lost 4 bases, the J end lost 4 bases, and 13 bases lay between the germline ends. The CDR3 DNA reads as TGTGCCAGCAGTTCGCGGGTCGAGGGCACTGAAGCTTTCTTT. Amino acid sequence: CASSSRVEGTEAFF.

The sample holds many counts of this clonotype. V gene TRBV28 combines with J gene TRBJ2-5; perhaps D is TRBD1 or TRBD2 (6 bases each). This CDR3 region has 21 residues. Trimming cost V 3 bases and J 2 bases, with 31 bases left between them. Germline-derived CDR1 and CDR2 are MDHEN and SYDVKM. The CDR3 nucleotides read TGTGCCAGCAGTTTCCGGGAGCTTATGGTACAGCATTCCGGGACACAAGAGACCCAGTACTTC. Encoded protein: CASSFRELMVQHSGTQETQYF.

There are many counts of this clonotype. This sequence joins TRBV11-2 and TRBJ2-1; no clear D gene. The V end lost 5 bases, the J end lost 12 bases, and 11 bases lay between the germline ends. The germline gives CDR1 SGHAT, CDR2 FQNNGV. CDR3 size: 11 residues. The CDR3, as DNA: TGTGCCAGCAGCACTTCCGCCGGGCAGTTCTTC. Protein: CASSTSAGQFF.

V gene TRBV7-2 combines with J gene TRBJ2-5; TRBD1 matches 10 bases. The ends lost 4 bases at V and 1 base at J; junction bases unmatched: 3. CDR3 length: 15 residues. Per germline, CDR1 SGHTA and CDR2 FQGNSA. In nucleotides, the CDR3 is TGTGCCAGCAGCTGGGACAGGGGCCCCCAAGAGACCCAGTACTTC. It yields the protein CASSWDRGPQETQYF.

This chain uses TRBV4-2 with TRBJ2-5; D not certain. Trimming took off 1 base at V and 11 bases at J, with 17 bases between the two ends. CDR1 LGHNA and CDR2 YNFKEQ come from the germline V gene. The CDR3 totals 14 residues. CDR3 DNA sequence: TGTGCCAGCAGCCAAGCCGCCGCATCTGGCTGGCAGTACTTC. Translation gives CASSQAAASGWQYF.

This clonotype was counted between two and nine times. This chain joins TRBV28 and TRBJ2-3; 13 bases are a match to TRBD2. The germline CDR1 and CDR2 sequences are MDHEN and SYDVKM. J lost 3 bases, V lost 5 bases, and 14 bases had no gene match. The CDR3 totals 19 residues. CDR3 protein: CASSTLGLAGVLVTDTQYF. The CDR3 DNA reads TGTGCCAGCAGTACCCTCGGACTAGCGGGAGTGTTGGTGACAGATACGCAGTATTTT.

The table lists this clonotype with a few counts. The chain links TRBV20-1 to TRBJ2-1; 14 bases line up with TRBD2. CDR1 is DFQATT, CDR2 SNEGSKA, per germline (reference sequence). The V and J ends lost 5 bases and 9 bases, in that order; junction bases with no gene match: 6. The CDR3 sequence is 14 residues long. CDR3 DNA sequence: TGCAGTGCTGAGGGACTAGCGGGAGTGGTTGAGCAGTTCTTC. Translation: CSAEGLAGVVEQFF.

The gene calls are TRBV2 and TRBJ2-1; D gene ambiguous. CDR3 size: 14 residues. Germline CDR1 reads SNHLY; CDR2 reads FYNNEI. Trimming took 4 bases from V and 0 from J, leaving 7 bases between them. The CDR3 is CASSGRLSYNEQFF. The CDR3 DNA sequence: TGTGCCAGCAGTGGCCGGCTCTCCTACAATGAGCAGTTCTTC.

The chain links TRBV18 to TRBJ1-3; 7 bases align to TRBD1. Germline V lookup: CDR1 KGHSH, CDR2 LQKENI. Losses at the gene ends were 8 bases for V and 3 bases for J; bases not matched to a gene: 7. The CDR3 totals 14 residues. Here the CDR3 reads CASQPRDSGNTIYF. For the CDR3, the DNA is TGTGCCAGCCAACCCCGGGACAGTGGAAACACCATATATTTT.

V gene TRBV7-6 combines with J gene TRBJ2-3; unclear D gene. The germline gives CDR1 SGHVS, CDR2 FNYEAQ. Trimming pared 2 bases from V and 0 bases from J, leaving 12 bases between. The CDR3 is 16 residues long. CDR3 nucleotide sequence: TGTGCCAGCAGCTTAATGGGCGGTTCTAGCACAGATACGCAGTATTTT. It is translated as CASSLMGGSSTDTQYF. Drawing the rest from reference TRBV7-6 and TRBJ2-3, the complete variable domain is GAGVSQSPRYKVTKRGQDVALRCDPISGHVSLYWYRQALGQGPEFLTYFNYEAQQDKSGLPNDRFSAERPEGSISTLTIQRTEQRDSAMYRCASSLMGGSSTDTQYFGPGTRLTVL.

There are many counts of this clonotype. This rearrangement joins TRBV28 to TRBJ1-5; tentatively, D is TRBD1 (5 bases). Trimming pared 0 bases from V and 0 bases from J, leaving 12 bases between. The CDR3 covers 17 residues. Per the germline V gene, CDR1 is MDHEN and CDR2 is SYDVKM. This chain's CDR3 is CASSLWGDGTSNQPQHF. The CDR3 region has the DNA TGTGCCAGCAGTTTATGGGGGGACGGAACTAGCAATCAGCCCCAGCATTTT.

This clonotype occurred a few times. The V gene is TRBV20-1, the J gene TRBJ1-1; D not resolved. The germline gives CDR1 DFQATT, CDR2 SNEGSKA (reference sequence). This CDR3 is 13 amino acids long. V lost 2 bases and J lost 3, with 10 bases in between. The DNA of the CDR3 is TGCAGTGCTAGAAGTAGCAGTGACACTGAAGCTTTCTTT. Amino acid sequence: CSARSSSDTEAFF.

The V gene is TRBV11-2, the J gene TRBJ2-5, with 7 bases matching TRBD2. The V segment lost 2 bases and the J segment 1 base; nucleotides outside the gene matches: 7. Germline CDR1 reads SGHAT; CDR2 reads FQNNGV. The CDR3 length is 16 residues. The CDR3 loop reads CASSLIPGGVQETQYF. CDR3 bases: TGTGCCAGCAGCTTAATTCCGGGAGGAGTCCAAGAGACCCAGTACTTC.

This chain uses TRBV20-1 with TRBJ2-3; 12 bases are a match to TRBD1. Germline assignment: CDR1 DFQATT and CDR2 SNEGSKA (reference sequence). V lost 5 bases to trimming and J lost 4 bases; unmatched junction nucleotides: 10. This CDR3 region has 16 residues. The CDR3 region has the DNA TGCAGTGCTCCGCCCCGGGACAGGGGGCGATCAGATACGCAGTATTTT. Encoded protein: CSAPPRDRGRSDTQYF.

This clonotype showed up just a few times. V is TRBV7-6 and J is TRBJ2-2; 7 nucleotides agree with TRBD2. The CDR3 covers 14 residues. V lost 4 bases to trimming and J lost 2 bases; unmatched junction nucleotides: 1. Germline V CDR1 and CDR2: SGHVS, FNYEAQ. CDR3 bases: TGTGCCAGCAGCTCTAGCGGCAACACCGGGGAGCTGTTTTTT. The encoded protein is CASSSSGNTGELFF.

The chain employs TRBV18 and TRBJ2-1; D remains ambiguous. Deletions cut 2 bases from V and 6 bases from J, with 26 bases between. Germline values: CDR1 KGHSH, CDR2 LQKENI. There are 19 residues in the CDR3. The CDR3, as DNA: TGTGCCAGCTCACCATTTTGGGGTAATGACATTGTACAAAGCAATGAGCAGTTCTTC. Translated, it gives CASSPFWGNDIVQSNEQFF.

This clonotype was counted between two and nine times. The rearrangement uses TRBV6-2 or TRBV6-3 and TRBJ2-5, with 14 bases fitting TRBD2. The CDR3 has 15 residues. V lost 3 bases to trimming and J lost 7 bases; unmatched junction nucleotides: 4. Germline CDR1 and CDR2: MNHEY and SVGEGT. This CDR3 reads CASSYPGTSGRTQYF. CDR3 DNA: TGTGCCAGCAGTTATCCCGGGACTAGCGGGAGGACCCAGTACTTC.

The chain joins TRBV28 to TRBJ1-5; TRBD1 agrees at 9 bases. Germline loops: CDR1 MDHEN, CDR2 SYDVKM. Unmatched junction bases numbered 7, after V lost 4 bases and J lost 6 bases. This CDR3 contains 15 residues. DNA for the CDR3: TGTGCCAGCAGTTCCGTCGGACAGGGGACTCAGCCCCAGCATTTT. Amino acids: CASSSVGQGTQPQHF.

This clonotype was seen only a few times. V gene TRBV7-2 combines with J gene TRBJ2-7, with 9 positions matching TRBD2. From germline, CDR1 is SGHTA and CDR2 FQGNSA. The CDR3 contains 14 residues. Unmatched junction bases numbered 4, after V lost 5 bases and J lost 2 bases. The CDR3 DNA reads TGTGCCAGCAGCCCGCTAGCGGGGACCTACGAGCAGTACTTC. It translates to CASSPLAGTYEQYF. The variable domain in full, with the rest retrieved from reference TRBV7-2 and TRBJ2-7, is GAGVSQSPSNKVTEKGKDVELRCDPISGHTALYWYRQSLGQGLEFLIYFQGNSAPDKSGLPSDRFSAERTGGSVSTLTIQRTQQEDSAVYLCASSPLAGTYEQYFGPGTRLTVT.

The V gene is TRBV25-1, the J gene TRBJ2-3, with a weak D call TRBD2 (5 bases). CDR3 length: 11 amino acids. Trimming took 10 bases from V and 7 from J, leaving 12 bases between them. Germline V CDR1 and CDR2: MGHDK, SYGVNS. The CDR3 sequence is CATRSDYTQYF. The CDR3 DNA is TGTGCCACCCGTTCGGACTATACGCAGTATTTT.

This clonotype was observed a handful of times. The CDR3 DNA sequence: TGTGCCAGCAGTCCGGGACAGCCCTTTCTCTATGGCTACACCTTC. Protein: CASSPGQPFLYGYTF. The genes are TRBV6-5 and TRBJ1-2, with TRBD1 identical over 7 bases. Germline CDR1 MNHEY, CDR2 SVGAGI. With 5 bases clipped from V and 4 bases from J, the junction kept 10 bases outside the gene matches. The CDR3 covers 15 residues.

This clonotype occurred a few times. CDR3 loop: CASTLNTEAFF. In DNA form, the CDR3 reads TGTGCCAGCACCCTCAACACTGAAGCTTTCTTT. The chain employs TRBV28 and TRBJ1-1; D unresolved. V gave up 7 bases and J gave up 2 bases, with 5 bases separating them. The CDR3 totals 11 residues. Germline CDR1 reads MDHEN; CDR2 reads SYDVKM.

The chain uses TRBV2 and TRBJ2-7; D is possibly TRBD2 (7 bases). Germline loops: CDR1 SNHLY, CDR2 FYNNEI. The V gene lost 7 bases and the J gene lost 4 bases, with 14 bases spanning the gap. The CDR3 has 13 residues. The CDR3 loop is CASTRGALYEQYF. The CDR3 DNA is TGTGCCAGCACACGGGGGGCATTGTACGAGCAGTACTTC.

The chain recombines TRBV4-3 with TRBJ1-2, with D hard to call. Trimming shortened V by 0 bases and J by 4 bases, and 3 bases separated the two germline ends. The CDR3 is 12 amino acids. CDR1 and CDR2 from the germline V gene are LGHNA and YSLEER. DNA of the CDR3: TGCGCCAGCAGCCAAGATCGCTATGGCTACACCTTC. Residues: CASSQDRYGYTF.